The 18 T cell receptor beta chains presented below share a single source sample, sequenced in a study of blood T cell repertoires in COVID-19 (TCRdb year 2020). Receptor libraries were prepared by the immunoSEQ multiplex PCR assay. TCRdb obtained this table from immuneACCESS and retained in-frame rearrangements with V and J assigned. These tables miss some clones; where compared with another copy, unresolved V genes account for less than half of the shortfall, and the remainder is unexplained. This sample has under 95,000 clones in its table, and approximately 87% of those were observed once. The top ten constitute approximately 7.4% of the sample. The sequenced sample was peripheral blood. The receptors originated from a human donor with acute or convalescent COVID-19. The donor label of this sample is uncertain.

V and J are TRBV7-9 and TRBJ1-4, with TRBD1 identical over 7 bases. CDR1 is SEHNR, CDR2 FQNEAQ, per germline (reference sequence). CDR3 length: 17 amino acids. J was trimmed by 5 bases and V by 5 bases; bases with no gene match: 14. CDR3 sequence reads: CASSTLGIGQANEKLFF. CDR3 nucleotide sequence: TGTGCCAGCAGCACACTAGGGATAGGACAGGCGAATGAAAAACTGTTTTTT.

This clone came up once. This rearrangement joins TRBV27 to TRBJ1-6, with D possibly TRBD1 on 6 matching bases. Trimming took 8 bases from V and 10 from J, leaving 21 bases between them. The CDR3 sequence is 15 residues long. Germline V lookup: CDR1 MNHEY, CDR2 SMNVEV (reference sequence). CDR3: CASRRGGANRSPLHF. The DNA of the CDR3 is TGTGCCAGCCGGAGGGGGGGAGCTAATAGGTCACCCCTCCACTTT.

The chain couples TRBV10-2 to TRBJ2-2; 8 positions agree with TRBD1. The CDR3 spans 15 residues. V gave up 5 bases and J gave up 4 bases; unmatched junction bases: 6. Germline V gene sequence: CDR1 WSHSY, CDR2 SAAADI. The DNA for the CDR3 is TGCGCCAGCAGTCCCCGAACAGGGGGCACCGGGGAGCTGTTTTTT. Translation: CASSPRTGGTGELFF.

This rearrangement joins TRBV19 to TRBJ1-2, with no clear D. Germline V gene lookup returns CDR1 LNHDA and CDR2 SQIVND (reference sequence). This CDR3 is 13 amino acids long. Deletions cut 5 bases from V and 3 bases from J, with 10 bases between. This chain's CDR3 is CASSDTLYYGYTF. CDR3 bases: TGTGCCAGTAGTGACACCTTATACTATGGCTACACCTTC.

This chain links TRBV7-2 with TRBJ2-2, with D possibly being TRBD1 (6 bases). CDR1 is SGHTA, CDR2 FQGNSA, per germline. The CDR3 is 16 residues long. V was shortened by 5 bases and J by 4 bases, with 17 bases between the two germline ends. The CDR3: CASSPNFGTITGELFF. CDR3 coding DNA: TGTGCCAGCAGCCCAAATTTCGGGACAATCACCGGGGAGCTGTTTTTT.

The gene calls are TRBV18 and TRBJ1-3, with a possible D match to TRBD1 (6 bases). The CDR3 spans 15 residues. The V gene's germline CDR1 is KGHSH and CDR2 LQKENI. With 3 bases removed from V and 9 bases from J, the gap between germline ends came to 18 bases. CDR3 sequence (DNA): TGTGCCAGCTCACCGGAAGGGACATACGGGACCACCATATATTTT. Translated: CASSPEGTYGTTIYF.

This clone was recorded only once. This sequence joins TRBV6-5 and TRBJ2-7; D is possibly TRBD2 (7 bases). V lost 11 bases and J lost 1, with 18 bases in between. Germline assignment: CDR1 MNHEY and CDR2 SVGAGI. This CDR3 contains 14 residues. The CDR3 here is CASEPGGHSYEQYF. The CDR3 DNA reads TGTGCCTCCGAGCCGGGGGGCCATTCCTACGAGCAGTACTTC.

This clone occurred once. The V gene is TRBV9, the J gene TRBJ2-1, with D possibly TRBD1 on 6 matching bases. The CDR3 is made up of 14 amino acids. V was trimmed by 0 bases and J by 7 bases, leaving 11 bases between them. Germline CDR1 reads SGDLS; CDR2 reads YYNGEE. CDR3 nucleotides: TGTGCCAGCAGCGTAGGGGGGCCGGGGAATGAGCAGTTCTTC. Residues: CASSVGGPGNEQFF.

V usage is TRBV3-1 (or the pseudogene TRBV3-2) and J usage is TRBJ2-1; possible D gene TRBD1, 6 bases. The CDR3 totals 13 residues. Trimming took off 4 bases at V and 6 bases at J, with 10 bases between the two ends. CDR1 and CDR2 from the germline V gene are LGHDT and YNNKEL (reference sequence). CDR3 bases: TGTGCCAGCAGCCTACAGGGATTCAATGAGCAGTTCTTC. Amino acids: CASSLQGFNEQFF.

The V gene is TRBV7-2, the J gene TRBJ2-7; TRBD1 matches 8 bases. Trimming cost V 4 bases and J 5 bases; bases outside gene matches: 4. Germline V lookup: CDR1 SGHTA, CDR2 FQGNSA. The CDR3 runs 13 residues. In DNA form, the CDR3 reads TGTGCCAGCAGCTACGACAGGGGCAACGAGCAGTACTTC. Translated: CASSYDRGNEQYF.

This chain links TRBV5-4 with TRBJ2-5; 9 bases map to TRBD2. The CDR3 loop spans 14 amino acids. V shed 5 bases and J 2 bases; nucleotides not matched to a gene: 4. The V gene's germline CDR1 is SGHNT and CDR2 YYREEE (reference sequence). The CDR3 loop is CASSKAGGQETQYF. The CDR3 nucleotides read TGTGCCAGCAGTAAGGCGGGGGGGCAAGAGACCCAGTACTTC.

The chain is built from TRBV6-5 and TRBJ1-2, with a tentative D call TRBD1 (6 bases). The germline gives CDR1 MNHEY, CDR2 SVGAGI. Trimming left V 4 bases short and J 8 bases short, with 14 bases between. CDR3 length: 13 residues. CDR3 amino acids: CASSSTGSMGYTF. CDR3 nucleotide sequence: TGTGCCAGCAGTTCTACAGGGTCCATGGGCTACACCTTC.

This sequence joins TRBV12-5 and TRBJ2-3; D remains ambiguous. Germline V lookup: CDR1 LGHNT, CDR2 FRNRAP. Trimming cost V 2 bases and J 4 bases, with 16 bases left between them. The CDR3 has 16 amino acids. DNA of the CDR3: TGTGCTAGTGGTTTGACCGCGGTATCGAGCCCAGATACGCAGTATTTT. It is translated as CASGLTAVSSPDTQYF.

V gene TRBV7-8 combines with J gene TRBJ2-4, with TRBD1 identical over 8 bases. The CDR3 runs to 16 residues. The germline CDR1 and CDR2 sequences are SGHVS and FQNEAQ. The V gene end was trimmed by 5 bases and the J gene end by 0 bases; junction bases not matched to a gene: 6. Here the CDR3 reads CASSRRQGLAKNIQYF. CDR3 DNA: TGTGCCAGCAGCCGACGACAGGGGCTAGCCAAAAACATTCAGTACTTC.

This chain connects TRBV5-6 to TRBJ2-7; TRBD1 might be the D (6 bases). The CDR3 contains 14 residues. Between the trimmed V and J ends, which lost 4 bases and 6 bases, there was a span of 17 bases. CDR1 and CDR2 from the germline V gene are SGHDT and YYEEEE. For the CDR3, the DNA is TGTGCCAGCAGCGATACTAACAGGGACGGCGAGCAGTACTTC. It yields the protein CASSDTNRDGEQYF.

Only one count was recorded for this clone. The genes are TRBV21-1 and TRBJ2-7; TRBD1, the table's D call, was not compared with the DNA. TRBV21-1 corresponds to a pseudogene. The length of the CDR3 is 15 residues. The CDR3 loop reads CASTPQAAGDYEQYF. The CDR3 region has the DNA TGTGCCAGCACCCCCCAGGCCGCAGGGGACTACGAGCAGTACTTC.

This clone appeared once. The chain has TRBV6-5 and TRBJ2-1; 9 bases agree with TRBD1. The V gene's germline CDR1 is MNHEY and CDR2 SVGAGI. V lost 0 bases, J lost 5 bases, and 5 bases stayed unmatched. The CDR3 contains 16 residues. The CDR3 spells CASSYSSGTGNNEQFF. The DNA for the CDR3 is TGTGCCAGCAGTTACTCTTCCGGGACAGGGAACAATGAGCAGTTCTTC.

This chain uses TRBV19 with TRBJ2-2; 11 nucleotides align to TRBD2. The CDR3 length is 17 residues. J was trimmed by 0 bases and V by 9 bases; bases with no gene match: 9. Per the germline V gene, CDR1 is LNHDA and CDR2 is SQIVND (reference sequence). CDR3 region: CARIPGTSGPNTGELFF. CDR3 DNA: TGTGCCAGGATCCCCGGGACTAGCGGACCGAACACCGGGGAGCTGTTTTTT.